Detailed here is one TCR beta chain. Germline V gene lookup returns CDR1 SQVTM and CDR2 ANQGSEA. This CDR3 has 15 amino acids. Deletions cut 1 base from V and 1 base from J, with 11 bases between. The data belong to a study of patients and donors after allogeneic stem cell transplantation. TCRdb re-analysed the RT-PCR reads in MiXCR, keeping a single row per CDR3 protein. Counted here are 80,000 to 90,000 distinct CDR3 sequences, roughly 50% occurring once; the ten biggest clones make up about 58%. This receptor was taken from a human donor who was either an allogeneic HSCT recipient or a stem cell or donor lymphocyte infusion donor (not recorded which). It is not recorded whose cells these are; they may come from a transplant donor. The sequenced sample consisted of blood, either unsorted or a sorted T cell fraction (not recorded which). The rearrangement links TRBV29-1 to TRBJ1-3, with a tentative D call TRBD1 (5 bases). CDR3 bases: TGCAGCGTTGAAGTGGGGCACCTGTCTGGAAACACCATATATTTT. Translation gives CSVEVGHLSGNTIYF.